One and the same sample provided the 5 T cell receptor beta chains below, sequenced in a study of technical replicates of blood from a few donors. Generated by immunoSEQ multiplex PCR, the TCRdb table keeps only in-frame clones and is missing some. The sample has some 96,000 clones; 90% to 96% are singletons. Sequencing input: T cells isolated from PBMCs. All receptors derive from a human donor in good health.

This chain joins TRBV15 and TRBJ2-2; unclear D gene. The CDR3 is 12 residues long. Germline V CDR1 and CDR2: LNHNV, YYDKDF (reference sequence). With 2 bases removed from V and 7 bases from J, the gap between germline ends came to 5 bases. The CDR3 DNA follows: TGTGCCACCAGCAGATCCAACGGGGAGCTGTTTTTT. Its protein product is CATSRSNGELFF.

The CDR3 DNA follows: TGTGCCTGGAGCCAAACACAGGGGCATCAGCCCCAGCATTTT. As protein: CAWSQTQGHQPQHF. This rearrangement joins TRBV30 to TRBJ1-5, with 7 bases lining up with TRBD1. CDR1 and CDR2 from the germline V gene are GTSNPN and SVGIG (reference sequence). V shed 3 bases, J shed 5 bases, and the junction held 7 bases outside the gene matches. This CDR3 spans 14 amino acids.

The chain recombines TRBV7-9 with TRBJ2-7; 12 bases line up with TRBD2. The CDR3 totals 15 residues. Looked up from germline, CDR1 is SEHNR and CDR2 is FQNEAQ (reference sequence). V trimming: 6 bases; J trimming: 2 bases; junction bases outside the gene matches: 5. The CDR3 region is CASSTGLAGTYEQYF. CDR3 nucleotide sequence: TGTGCCAGCAGTACTGGACTAGCGGGGACCTACGAGCAGTACTTC.

The rearrangement joins TRBV6-5 to TRBJ1-6; no reliable D call. The CDR3 extends over 16 amino acids. Germline CDR1 is MNHEY and CDR2 is SVGAGI. Trimming shortened V by 2 bases and J by 7 bases, and 15 bases separated the two germline ends. CDR3 bases: TGTGCCAGCAGTTACGCCCCGGTACCCACGAATTCACCCCTCCACTTT. Encoded protein: CASSYAPVPTNSPLHF.

The rearrangement links TRBV6-6 to TRBJ2-7, with D possibly TRBD2 on 5 matching bases. Germline values: CDR1 MNHNY, CDR2 SVGAGI (reference sequence). This CDR3 region has 13 residues. Trimming stripped 2 bases from V and 0 bases from J, with 5 bases between. The CDR3 coding sequence is TGTGCCAGCAGTTACCGGGGCTCCTACGAGCAGTACTTC. Protein product: CASSYRGSYEQYF.